Sequencing of this T cell receptor (beta chain) was carried out in a study of T cells expressing NK-cell markers. Study information: The TCR beta repertoires originated in sorted CD3+CD56+NKG2C+, CD3+CD56+NKG2C- and CD3+CD56-NKG2C+ T cells. One of eight sequenced donors was HCMV-seronegative; the other seven were seropositive. Notes on the study in general: In several donors, dominant clonotypes made up roughly 25-60.1% of CD3+CD56-NKG2C+ cells.

About this clonotype: Its target is unknown.

TCRdb re-analyzed the 5' RACE reads; it lists each CDR3 protein once, without DNA. Its clone listing holds some 600,000 distinct CDR3 sequences. The specimen was blood T cells: a sorted CD56 or NKG2C T cell subset, CD4+ or CD8+ T cells, or bulk PBMC T cells (not recorded which). This TCR derives from a man younger than 35 in good health.

The CDR3 sequence is CSASDRARRTDTQYF. The rearrangement joins TRBV20-1 to TRBJ2-3; the TCRdb D gene call, TRBD1, has no DNA to confirm it. The CDR3 consists of 15 residues. CDR1 and CDR2 (germline): DFQATT, SNEGSKA (reference sequence).